Included here is one T cell receptor (beta chain) sequence, with context. This sample is drawn from a study of blood T cell repertoires in COVID-19. At the level of the study: From the United States, Italy and Spain came samples of acute and convalescent COVID-19. PBMCs, B-cell-depleted T cells, or T cells were the source of the cDNA or gDNA that made up the material.

Per the original data handling: Reference gene primers were amplified, and this amplification served to estimate nucleated cell counts. Some clones are missing from TCRdb's copy, which holds only in-frame ones; the method was immunoSEQ multiplex PCR. V and J calls and clone size are those listed in that table; D and trimming were worked out from the DNA. The sample has under 200,000 clones; 80% to 90% are singletons. The CDR3 totals 13 residues. V lost 8 bases, J lost 6 bases, and 16 bases lay in between. Germline V CDR1 and CDR2: LNHDA, SQIVND (reference sequence). This TCR was recovered from a woman between 55 and 75 years old with COVID-19, enrolled during active disease. What was sequenced was peripheral blood. The J gene is TRBJ1-1, the V gene TRBV19, with D possibly TRBD1 on 6 matching bases. This chain's CDR3 is CASGPRGIPEAFF. The CDR3 bases are TGTGCCAGTGGGCCTAGGGGGATACCTGAAGCTTTCTTT.